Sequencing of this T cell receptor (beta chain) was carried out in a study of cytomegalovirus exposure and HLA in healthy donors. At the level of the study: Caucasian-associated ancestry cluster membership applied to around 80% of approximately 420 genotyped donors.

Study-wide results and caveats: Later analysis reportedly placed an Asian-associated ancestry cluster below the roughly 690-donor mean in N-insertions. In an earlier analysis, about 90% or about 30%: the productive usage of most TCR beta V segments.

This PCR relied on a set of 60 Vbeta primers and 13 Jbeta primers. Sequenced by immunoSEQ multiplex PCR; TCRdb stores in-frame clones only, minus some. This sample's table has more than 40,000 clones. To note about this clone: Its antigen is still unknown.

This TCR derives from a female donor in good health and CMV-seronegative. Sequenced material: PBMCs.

The CDR3 sequence: CASRDRVQETQYF. Here the CDR3 DNA reads TGTGCCAGCCGGGACAGGGTTCAGGAGACCCAGTACTTC. The chain couples TRBV2 to TRBJ2-5; 9 nucleotides line up with TRBD1. There are 13 residues in the CDR3. The V gene end was trimmed by 8 bases and the J gene end by 5 bases; junction bases not matched to a gene: 6. The germline gives CDR1 SNHLY, CDR2 FYNNEI.